Listed here are 13 T cell receptor beta chains from one sample, sequenced in a study of response to subunit inactivated influenza vaccine. TCRdb re-analysed the RT-PCR reads in MiXCR, keeping a single row per CDR3 protein. Of hundreds of thousands of distinct CDR3 sequences in the sample, 6% to 9% were seen once. Here the sequenced sample was PBMCs from blood, taken roughly 24 months after vaccination. These receptors were taken from a man between 45 and 75 years old who received an inactivated influenza vaccine.

The V gene is TRBV19, the J gene TRBJ1-4, with D perhaps matching TRBD1 (5 bases). V lost 6 bases to trimming and J lost 8 bases, with 22 bases between them. CDR3 size: 16 residues. Germline V gives CDR1 LNHDA, CDR2 SQIVND (reference sequence). The CDR3 DNA is TGTGCCAGTAGACCGGGACCAACCGGGACTGGCGAAAAACTGTTTTTT. This translates into CASRPGPTGTGEKLFF.

Only a few counts were recorded for this clonotype. The genes are TRBV18 and TRBJ2-3; 7 bases align to TRBD2. Germline V gene sequence: CDR1 KGHSH, CDR2 LQKENI. The V gene end was trimmed by 8 bases and the J gene end by 3 bases; junction bases not matched to a gene: 5. The CDR3 length is 13 residues. CDR3 sequence reads: CASASGNTDTQYF. CDR3 DNA sequence: TGTGCCAGCGCTAGCGGCAATACAGATACGCAGTATTTT.

This clonotype was seen many times. The chain combines TRBV4-3 with TRBJ1-4; D is unresolved. Trimming stripped 0 bases from V and 5 bases from J, with 13 bases between. The germline CDR1 and CDR2 sequences are LGHNA and YSLEER. The CDR3 sequence is 16 residues long. The CDR3 is CASSQDPAGVNEKLFF. DNA of the CDR3: TGCGCCAGCAGCCAAGATCCGGCAGGAGTAAATGAAAAACTGTTTTTT.

The chain combines TRBV28 with TRBJ1-2, with D perhaps TRBD1 (6 bases). Germline loops: CDR1 MDHEN, CDR2 SYDVKM. Trimming took 8 bases from V and 4 from J, leaving 14 bases between them. This CDR3 contains 13 residues. CDR3 coding DNA: TGTGCCAGCCGATCGGGGGCAGGCTATGGCTACACCTTC. It is translated as CASRSGAGYGYTF.

The chain has TRBV5-6 and TRBJ2-1; unclear D gene. From germline, CDR1 is SGHDT and CDR2 YYEEEE. This CDR3 spans 17 amino acids. V was clipped by 4 bases and J by 0 bases, with 17 bases between them. The CDR3 spells CASSARPGQSSYNEQFF. CDR3 nucleotides: TGTGCCAGCAGCGCAAGACCGGGCCAAAGCTCCTACAATGAGCAGTTCTTC.

CDR3 nucleotide sequence: TGTGCCAGCAGCTTCCTACCGGGACTAGCGGTTTACGAGCAGTACTTC. Translating it yields CASSFLPGLAVYEQYF. The rearrangement links TRBV11-2 to TRBJ2-7, with 11 bases fitting TRBD2. CDR1 is SGHAT and CDR2 is FQNNGV in the germline V gene. The CDR3 runs to 16 residues. Losses at the gene ends were 3 bases for V and 4 bases for J; bases not matched to a gene: 8.

J is TRBJ1-1 and V is TRBV29-1; tentatively, D is TRBD1 (6 bases). V was clipped by 4 bases and J by 10 bases, with 19 bases between them. The CDR3 is 13 amino acids. Germline-derived CDR1 and CDR2 are SQVTM and ANQGSEA. The CDR3 DNA is TGCAGCGTTGGTGGGGCTTACAGGGAAATAGCTTTCTTT. It codes for CSVGGAYREIAFF.

This clonotype appeared a few times. CDR3 loop: CASSQGPGYQETQYF. For the CDR3, the DNA is TGCGCCAGCAGCCAAGGCCCCGGGTACCAAGAGACCCAGTACTTC. The chain has TRBV4-3 and TRBJ2-5; D gene unclear. CDR1 and CDR2 (germline): LGHNA, YSLEER. V lost 1 base and J 0 bases, leaving 9 bases between the germline ends. The CDR3 covers 15 residues.

The chain couples TRBV7-9 to TRBJ2-6; D is possibly TRBD2 (5 bases). CDR3 length equals 15 residues. Trimming removed 2 bases from V and 4 bases from J, with 9 bases in between. Per the germline V gene, CDR1 is SEHNR and CDR2 is FQNEAQ (reference sequence). This CDR3 reads CASSLRGMGANVLTF. The CDR3 coding sequence is TGTGCCAGCAGCTTACGGGGAATGGGGGCCAACGTCCTGACTTTC.

This clonotype was seen repeatedly, ten times or more. The chain recombines TRBV28 with TRBJ2-5; TRBD2 matches at 8 bases. CDR3 length: 16 amino acids. Trimming cost V 6 bases and J 5 bases; bases outside gene matches: 14. Germline V gene sequence: CDR1 MDHEN, CDR2 SYDVKM. CDR3 coding DNA: TGTGCCAGCAGCAAAAATGGACTAGCAGGCCGGGAGACCCAGTACTTC. Protein: CASSKNGLAGRETQYF.

This clonotype was seen repeatedly, ten times or more. This chain joins TRBV12-3 or TRBV12-4 and TRBJ1-1, with TRBD1 identical over 7 bases. The CDR3 loop spans 14 amino acids. The trim removed 6 bases at V and 10 bases at J, leaving 14 bases unmatched. The CDR3 bases are TGTGCCAGCAGCCCTACAGGGGAAGTAGCGTCAGCTTTCTTT. This sequence encodes CASSPTGEVASAFF.

This clonotype showed up just a few times. The chain joins TRBV29-1 to TRBJ2-1, with 12 bases fitting TRBD2. After removal of 4 bases from V and 3 bases from J, the junction contained 13 bases not matched to a gene. CDR1 is SQVTM and CDR2 is ANQGSEA in the germline V gene. The CDR3 is 18 residues long. The CDR3 DNA is TGCAGCGTTGGAACTAGCGGGAGGTATGTGAAAGTCTACAATGAGCAGTTCTTC. This sequence encodes CSVGTSGRYVKVYNEQFF.

The chain has TRBV20-1 and TRBJ2-7, with 12 positions matching TRBD2. Per germline, CDR1 DFQATT and CDR2 SNEGSKA (reference sequence). The CDR3 runs to 16 residues. Germline trimming cut 0 bases from V and 4 bases from J; bases unmatched to any gene: 7. This chain's CDR3 is CSARDLAGGPWYEQYF. The CDR3 DNA follows: TGCAGTGCTAGAGATCTAGCGGGAGGGCCTTGGTACGAGCAGTACTTC.